A single sample gave rise to the 7 T cell receptor beta chains below, sequenced in a study of blood T cell repertoires in COVID-19. Profiled with immunoSEQ multiplex PCR; TCRdb holds only in-frame clones, not every one. The sample has about 150,000 clones; around 85% are singletons. The sample comprised peripheral blood. All receptors come from a man between 65 and 85 years old with acute or convalescent COVID-19.

The chain carries TRBV5-1 and TRBJ1-2, with 10 bases aligning to TRBD1. This CDR3 is 14 amino acids long. Germline CDR1 is SGHRS and CDR2 is YFSETQ. V dropped 2 bases and J dropped 6; count of bases not matched to a gene: 4. CDR3 sequence reads: CASSFSGTGDGYTF. CDR3 bases: TGCGCCAGCAGCTTTTCCGGGACAGGGGATGGCTACACCTTC. The full variable domain, in which reference TRBV5-1 and TRBJ1-2 provide the parts outside the CDR3, is KAGVTQTPRYLIKTRGQQVTLSCSPISGHRSVSWYQQTPGQGLQFLFEYFSETQRNKGNFPGRFSGRQFSNSRSEMNVSTLELGDSALYLCASSFSGTGDGYTFGSGTRLTVV.

This clone was detected once. The V and J genes are TRBV7-9 and TRBJ1-5, with 8 bases lining up with TRBD1. The CDR3 is 16 residues long. V lost 6 bases, J lost 3 bases, and 10 bases stayed unmatched. The germline CDR1 and CDR2 sequences are SEHNR and FQNEAQ (reference sequence). This CDR3 reads CASSYTGGGVNQPQHF. DNA of the CDR3: TGTGCCAGCAGTTACACAGGGGGGGGAGTCAATCAGCCCCAGCATTTT.

The chain carries TRBV7-9 and TRBJ2-2; D not certain. Trimming removed 0 bases from V and 0 bases from J, with 8 bases in between. CDR3 length equals 16 residues. The germline V gene has CDR1 SEHNR and CDR2 FQNEAQ (reference sequence). Here the CDR3 reads CASSLAVAANTGELFF. The DNA for the CDR3 is TGTGCCAGCAGCTTAGCGGTGGCAGCGAACACCGGGGAGCTGTTTTTT.

The rearrangement uses TRBV29-1 and TRBJ1-2, with 8 bases aligning to TRBD1. Per the germline V gene, CDR1 is SQVTM and CDR2 is ANQGSEA. The trim removed 3 bases at V and 4 bases at J, leaving 7 bases unmatched. The CDR3 is made up of 14 amino acids. DNA of the CDR3: TGCAGCGTTGATTCCAGGGGGCTCAGCTATGGCTACACCTTC. Translating gives CSVDSRGLSYGYTF. Full variable domain (remainder filled in from reference TRBV29-1 and TRBJ1-2): SAVISQKPSRDICQRGTSLTIQCQVDSQVTMMFWYRQQPGQSLTLIATANQGSEATYESGFVIDKFPISRPNLTFSTLTVSNMSPEDSSIYLCSVDSRGLSYGYTFGSGTRLTVV.

The V call is TRBV28, the J call TRBJ1-6, with 7 bases aligning to TRBD1. Germline CDR1 and CDR2: MDHEN and SYDVKM. This CDR3 is 16 amino acids long. Trimming cost V 3 bases and J 0 bases; bases outside gene matches: 2. The CDR3 region is CASSLTGSSYNSPLHF. DNA for the CDR3: TGTGCCAGCAGTTTGACAGGGAGCTCCTATAATTCACCCCTCCACTTT. Full variable domain (rest looked up from reference TRBV28 and TRBJ1-6): DVKVTQSSRYLVKRTGEKVFLECVQDMDHENMFWYRQDPGLGLRLIYFSYDVKMKEKGDIPEGYSVSREKKERFSLILESASTNQTSMYLCASSLTGSSYNSPLHFGNGTRLTVT.

V and J are TRBV28 and TRBJ1-2, with 9 bases aligning to TRBD1. The junction had 20 bases not matched to a gene; V was cut back by 5 bases and J by 10 bases. CDR3 length equals 17 residues. CDR1 is MDHEN, CDR2 SYDVKM, per germline. The CDR3 spells CASSPTGGPSGDLDYTF. The DNA of the CDR3 is TGTGCCAGCAGTCCCACAGGGGGCCCGTCCGGAGATTTGGACTACACCTTC.

The chain couples TRBV4-1 to TRBJ2-1; TRBD2 agrees at 7 bases. V was pared by 0 bases and J by 5 bases, with 4 bases of the junction left unmatched. CDR3 length: 15 residues. Germline CDR1 reads MGHRA; CDR2 reads YSYEKL. CDR3: CASSQDGGSDNEQFF. The CDR3 DNA follows: TGCGCCAGCAGCCAAGATGGCGGGAGTGACAATGAGCAGTTCTTC.